These 2 T cell receptor beta chains were all obtained from the same sample, sequenced in a study of T cells after posttransplantation cyclophosphamide. Libraries were prepared by immunoSEQ multiplex PCR; TCRdb keeps only in-frame clonotypes and omits some of them. The sample shows some 45,000 clones, around 91% of them seen only once. Busulfan-fludarabine conditioning, marrow transplant, and cyclophosphamide on days +3 and +4 were administered. Here the sequenced sample was PBMCs, taken roughly 60 days after allogeneic stem cell transplant with posttransplant cyclophosphamide. Receptor source: a male patient aged 60-69 years who received an allogeneic stem cell transplant from a related donor and was CMV-positive. Some T cells may be graft donor cells.

The J gene is TRBJ2-1, the V gene TRBV10-1, with TRBD1 matching over 8 bases. The CDR3 extends over 16 amino acids. V dropped 3 bases and J dropped 2; count of bases not matched to a gene: 6. The V gene's germline CDR1 is WNHNN and CDR2 SYGVQD (reference sequence). The CDR3 here is CASSERDRSTYNEQFF. The DNA for the CDR3 is TGCGCCAGCAGTGAAAGGGACAGGAGTACCTACAATGAGCAGTTCTTC.

This chain uses TRBV6-6 with TRBJ1-5; D is possibly TRBD1 (5 bases). The V end lost 4 bases, the J end lost 3 bases, and 16 bases lay between the germline ends. The CDR3 runs to 16 residues. In germline, CDR1 is MNHNY, CDR2 SVGAGI (reference sequence). This chain's CDR3 is CASSFLETVFNQPQHF. CDR3 nucleotides: TGTGCCAGCAGTTTCCTTGAGACAGTCTTCAATCAGCCCCAGCATTTT.